These 17 T cell receptor beta chains originate from one sample sequenced in a study of beta chain features in type 1 diabetes. cDNA synthesis used the whole RNA isolate, giving expressed TCRB sequences. Produced via immunoSEQ multiplex PCR; TCRdb's table is partial and in-frame only. This table has hundreds of thousands of clones, about 15% appearing once. The sequenced sample was central memory CD4+ T cells from blood. Receptors were obtained from a man in his thirties or forties in good health.

The chain combines TRBV30 with TRBJ1-1, with a possible D match to TRBD1 (6 bases). V gave up 2 bases and J gave up 1 base, with 17 bases separating them. CDR1 is GTSNPN, CDR2 SVGIG, per germline (reference sequence). The CDR3 runs to 16 residues. CDR3 in DNA: TGTGCCTGGAGTACCTGGGGTGGACAGAAGAACACTGAAGCTTTCTTT. Encoded protein: CAWSTWGGQKNTEAFF.

The sample holds a few counts of this clone. This rearrangement joins TRBV5-1 to TRBJ1-1; D call uncertain. Germline loops: CDR1 SGHRS, CDR2 YFSETQ. This CDR3 region has 16 residues. V shed 0 bases and J shed 5 bases, with 17 bases lying between them. Here the CDR3 DNA reads TGCGCCAGCAGCTTGGTCGAAGCAGGTCTGGGGACTGAAGCTTTCTTT. Translation gives CASSLVEAGLGTEAFF. The whole variable domain, filled in from reference TRBV5-1 and TRBJ1-1, reads KAGVTQTPRYLIKTRGQQVTLSCSPISGHRSVSWYQQTPGQGLQFLFEYFSETQRNKGNFPGRFSGRQFSNSRSEMNVSTLELGDSALYLCASSLVEAGLGTEAFFGQGTRLTVV.

This rearrangement joins TRBV14 to TRBJ1-3; D not certain. V lost 3 bases, J lost 6 bases, and 12 bases lay in between. This CDR3 region has 14 residues. The V gene's germline CDR1 is SGHDN and CDR2 FVKESK. In nucleotides, the CDR3 is TGTGCCAGCAGCCAGTCGGGCCGCCAAAACACCATATATTTT. As protein: CASSQSGRQNTIYF.

This clone was detected a few times. The sample has other DNA sequences that encode this CDR3 too. The CDR3 nucleotides read TGTGCCAGCAGCCTCGACAGGGGGGACTACGAGCAGTACTTC. Its translation: CASSLDRGDYEQYF. V and J are TRBV7-2 and TRBJ2-5; 9 nucleotides match TRBD1. The J call may be in error: the DNA end matches TRBJ2-7 better. The germline V gene has CDR1 SGHTA and CDR2 FQGNSA. This CDR3 region has 14 residues.

This clone was seen more than once but under ten times. The V call is TRBV5-1, the J call TRBJ2-7; D is unresolved. CDR3 length equals 14 residues. V was shortened by 0 bases and J by 1 base, with 8 bases between the two germline ends. Germline CDR1 is SGHRS and CDR2 is YFSETQ. CDR3: CASSLDSVSYEQYF. The DNA for the CDR3 is TGCGCCAGCAGCTTGGACAGTGTATCCTACGAGCAGTACTTC.

The chain is built from TRBV4-2 and TRBJ1-2; D unresolved. Trimming took 0 bases from V and 2 from J, leaving 7 bases between them. Germline CDR1 LGHNA, CDR2 YNFKEQ. The CDR3 is 14 amino acids. CDR3 in DNA: TGTGCCAGCAGCCAAGATACGGGCAACTATGGCTACACCTTC. The encoded protein is CASSQDTGNYGYTF.

The chain employs TRBV6-5 and TRBJ2-3; D is ambiguous. The germline V and J ends were trimmed by 5 bases and 0 bases, with 9 bases remaining between them. Germline V CDR1 and CDR2: MNHEY, SVGAGI. This CDR3 is 14 amino acids long. Written as DNA, the CDR3 is TGTGCCAGCAGTGATTGGCGGAGCACAGATACGCAGTATTTT. This translates into CASSDWRSTDTQYF.

The table lists this clone with many counts. J is TRBJ1-1 and V is TRBV7-2; D not certain. V was trimmed by 7 bases and J by 11 bases, leaving 14 bases between them. The CDR3 is made up of 11 amino acids. Germline V gene data show CDR1 as SGHTA and CDR2 as FQGNSA. The CDR3 loop is CASTPGGAAFF. The CDR3 region has the DNA TGTGCCAGCACGCCGGGCGGCGCGGCTTTCTTT.

This clone was found a few times. V is TRBV5-1 and J is TRBJ2-5; 8 bases line up with TRBD1. With 6 bases clipped from V and 5 bases from J, the junction kept 9 bases outside the gene matches. This CDR3 is 14 amino acids long. Germline V CDR1 and CDR2: SGHRS, YFSETQ. The CDR3 loop reads CASNWGRGLETQYF. The CDR3 bases are TGCGCCAGCAACTGGGGCAGGGGGCTTGAGACCCAGTACTTC.

The sample holds a few counts of this clone. This chain's CDR3 is CASSRDRGSTGELFF. The CDR3 nucleotides read TGTGCCAGCAGCCGGGACAGGGGTTCGACCGGGGAGCTGTTTTTT. The V and J genes are TRBV2 and TRBJ2-2, with TRBD1 matching over 10 bases. CDR1 is SNHLY and CDR2 is FYNNEI in the germline V gene. V lost 6 bases, J lost 5 bases, and 6 bases stayed unmatched. This CDR3 has 15 residues.

The chain carries TRBV11-3 and TRBJ1-6; maybe TRBD1 (5 bases). The germline CDR1 and CDR2 sequences are SGHNT and YENEEA. This CDR3 is built from 14 residues. V lost 4 bases and J lost 10, with 14 bases in between. The CDR3 protein is CASSSTVVRSPLHF. In nucleotides, the CDR3 is TGTGCCAGCAGCTCGACAGTTGTAAGGTCACCCCTCCACTTT.

This clone was detected ten times or more. V gene TRBV5-1 combines with J gene TRBJ2-7; D is uncertain. Per germline, CDR1 SGHRS and CDR2 YFSETQ. The CDR3 runs to 15 residues. Trimming left V 0 bases short and J 7 bases short, with 17 bases between. DNA for the CDR3: TGCGCCAGCAGCTTGGAAGGTAATGGGATAAGGGAGCAGTACGTC. Translating gives CASSLEGNGIREQYV.

The table lists this clone with a few counts. The chain combines TRBV7-2 with TRBJ2-1, with D perhaps TRBD2 (6 bases). V was pared by 1 base and J by 5 bases, with 6 bases between. CDR1 is SGHTA, CDR2 FQGNSA, per germline. This CDR3 contains 13 residues. CDR3 region: CASSLGLDNEQFF. The CDR3 DNA follows: TGTGCCAGCAGCTTAGGACTAGACAATGAGCAGTTCTTC.

The rearrangement uses TRBV4-3 and TRBJ2-1; 8 bases map to TRBD1. CDR1 is LGHNA, CDR2 YSLEER, per germline. V dropped 0 bases and J dropped 8; count of bases not matched to a gene: 9. This CDR3 contains 16 residues. The CDR3 DNA is TGCGCCAGCAGCCAAGAACAAACAGGGGGGATGGATGAGCAGTTCTTC. This encodes CASSQEQTGGMDEQFF.

The chain combines TRBV30 with TRBJ2-7, with a weak D call TRBD2 (5 bases). CDR3 length: 13 residues. Deletions cut 1 base from V and 8 bases from J, with 15 bases between. Germline V lookup: CDR1 GTSNPN, CDR2 SVGIG (reference sequence). In DNA form, the CDR3 reads TGTGCCTGGAGTGAAAGGCTAGCTTCGAAGCAGTACGTC. Translation gives CAWSERLASKQYV.

V is TRBV9 and J is TRBJ2-7; D uncertain. The CDR3 is 13 residues long. Germline V gene sequence: CDR1 SGDLS, CDR2 YYNGEE. V gave up 1 base and J gave up 4 bases, with 9 bases separating them. The DNA for the CDR3 is TGTGCCAGCAGCGTAAGTTGGGGATACGAGCAGTACTTC. Encoded protein: CASSVSWGYEQYF.

This clone was found once. At one end the junction does not follow the germline gene, possibly because of a read error. The rearrangement joins TRBV6-5 to TRBJ1-5, with D possibly matching TRBD1 (6 bases). The CDR3 has 14 amino acids. The germline V gene has CDR1 MNHEY and CDR2 SVGAGI. The CDR3 DNA is TGTGCCATCAGTGAAGATCTTTATGCAGGGGCTCGGCATTTT. Translating it yields CAISEDLYAGARHF.